This T cell receptor (beta chain) came from a study of PD-1 blockade in mismatch repair-deficient tumors. Study-level findings and limits: Tumor-resident clones, often absent from pretreatment blood, expanded after pembrolizumab and then contracted.

The CDR3 has 16 residues. Germline CDR1 reads MDHEN; CDR2 reads SYDVKM. Trimming removed 2 bases from V and 4 bases from J, with 18 bases in between. This table comes from immunoSEQ multiplex PCR, and its TCRdb copy is limited to in-frame clones, with some not included. The sample contains around 120,000 clones, about nine tenths of which appear only once. Every patient had mismatch repair deficiency by PCR or immunohistochemistry. Concerning this clone itself: The target antigen is unknown.

The chain couples TRBV28 to TRBJ2-7; D is possibly TRBD1 (6 bases). The TCR originated in an adult with mismatch repair-deficient cancer. This material consisted of peripheral blood, taken about 17 months after starting pembrolizumab. The CDR3: CASSLELETGGYEQYF. CDR3 nucleotides: TGTGCCAGCAGTTTAGAACTGGAGACAGGAGGTTACGAGCAGTACTTC.